The rows below give T cell receptor beta chains drawn from one sample of a study of identifying expanded T cells in peripheral blood. Data came from immunoSEQ multiplex PCR; TCRdb stores just in-frame clones and leaves some out. There are some 54,000 clones in the sample; 70% to 85% occur only once, and around 15% lies in the top ten. The sequenced sample consisted of blood. These receptor sequences come from a person aged 18 to 70 in good health. Both conserved end residues are part of each CDR3. Each record gives: clone size, J gene, D gene, V gene, CDR3 protein, CDR3 DNA. D genes are given only for firm matches. Some rows mark clone size as missing; the rest say once, few, many or name a class of expanded clone.

>NA|TRBJ1-5|NA|TRBV5-5
CASSLGSGSNQPQHF
TGTGCCAGCAGCTTGGGTTCGGGTAGCAATCAGCCCCAGCATTTT
>NA|TRBJ2-5|TRBD1|TRBV5-1
CASRSRGLEETQYF
TGCGCCAGCAGGAGCAGGGGGCTTGAGGAGACCCAGTACTTC
>NA|TRBJ2-1|TRBD2|TRBV6-6
CASTRREAPSYNEQFF
TGTGCCAGCACTCGACGGGAGGCCCCCTCCTACAATGAGCAGTTCTTC
>NA|TRBJ1-4|NA|TRBV18
CASSPTSNEKLFF
TGTGCCAGCTCACCAACTAGTAATGAAAAACTGTTTTTT
>NA|TRBJ2-1|TRBD2|TRBV27
CASSPSGPSGTHNEQFF
TGTGCCAGCAGTCCCTCGGGTCCTAGCGGGACCCACAATGAGCAGTTCTTC
>NA|TRBJ2-3|NA|TRBV27
CASSTPGTPLQRDTQYF
TGTGCCAGCAGTACCCCCGGGACCCCTTTGCAGAGAGATACGCAGTATTTT
>few|TRBJ1-2|TRBD1|TRBV5-1
CASSKRRDRGYGYTF
TGCGCCAGCAGCAAACGCCGGGACAGGGGCTATGGCTACACCTTC
>NA|TRBJ2-5|NA|TRBV5-4
CASSLSLLGETQYF
TGTGCCAGCAGCTTATCCTTGCTCGGAGAGACCCAGTACTTC
>NA|TRBJ1-1|NA|TRBV5-1
CASSLVGTEAFF
TGCGCCAGCAGCTTGGTTGGAACTGAAGCTTTCTTT
>once|TRBJ1-3|NA|TRBV7-2
CASSLASGGNTIYF
TGTGCCAGCAGCTTAGCGTCGGGTGGAAACACCATATATTTT
>once|TRBJ2-7|TRBD2|TRBV2
CASRIGTSGIPEQYF
TGTGCCAGCAGGATCGGAACTAGCGGGATCCCCGAGCAGTACTTC
>few|TRBJ2-5|TRBD2|TRBV9
CASSLGLGGQETQYF
TGTGCCAGCAGCTTGGGACTAGGAGGACAAGAGACCCAGTACTTC
>NA|TRBJ2-3|NA|TRBV27
CASSLRPLAAHDTQYF
TGTGCCAGCAGTTTACGACCCTTAGCAGCTCACGATACGCAGTATTTT
>few|TRBJ2-3|TRBD1|TRBV7-2
CASSLDPQGARTDTQYF
TGTGCCAGCAGCTTAGACCCTCAGGGGGCTAGGACAGATACGCAGTATTTT
>NA|TRBJ2-1|TRBD2|TRBV19
CASSTRTSGRAVDEQFF
TGTGCCAGTAGTACGCGGACTAGCGGGAGGGCCGTGGATGAGCAGTTCTTC
>NA|TRBJ2-1|NA|TRBV6-6
CASRPWGNNEQFF
TGTGCCAGCAGGCCCTGGGGGAACAATGAGCAGTTCTTC
>once|TRBJ2-3|TRBD1|TRBV6-1
CASSESRGRDTQYF
TGTGCCAGCAGTGAATCCAGGGGGAGAGATACGCAGTATTTT
>few|TRBJ1-2|TRBD1|TRBV6-5
CASRTGANYGYTF
TGTGCCAGCCGGACAGGTGCCAACTATGGCTACACCTTC
>NA|TRBJ2-1|NA|TRBV4-1
CASSQVPRGKNSPARFF
TGCGCCAGCAGTCAAGTACCCAGGGGAAAGAACTCCCCTGCGAGGTTCTTC
>NA|TRBJ2-5|NA|TRBV30
CAWSGNLGVETQYF
TGTGCCTGGAGTGGTAATCTGGGAGTGGAGACCCAGTACTTC
>NA|TRBJ1-5|NA|TRBV2
CASSDRRATQPQHF
TGTGCCAGCAGTGATCGGAGGGCAACCCAGCCCCAGCATTTT
>NA|TRBJ2-2|NA|TRBV7-6
CASSGLTGELFF
TGTGCCAGCAGCGGGCTTACCGGGGAGCTGTTTTTT
>few|TRBJ2-6|NA|TRBV6-1
CASGQNSGANVLTF
TGTGCCAGCGGACAGAATTCTGGGGCCAACGTCCTGACTTTC
>NA|TRBJ1-1|TRBD1|TRBV29-1
CSARDRGTEAFF
TGCAGCGCCCGGGACAGGGGCACTGAAGCTTTCTTT
>NA|TRBJ2-2|NA|TRBV4-3
CASSQDLNTGELFF
TGCGCCAGCAGCCAAGATCTGAACACCGGGGAGCTGTTTTTT
>NA|TRBJ1-1|NA|TRBV5-6
CASSLVQGDTEAFF
TGTGCCAGCAGCTTGGTTCAGGGTGACACTGAAGCTTTCTTT
>NA|TRBJ1-4|NA|TRBV5-8
CASSRSQVATNEKLFF
TGTGCCAGCAGCCGCTCGCAAGTTGCAACTAATGAAAAACTGTTTTTT
>NA|TRBJ2-2|TRBD2|TRBV7-2
CASSRDGLAGGRTGELFF
TGTGCCAGCAGCAGAGACGGACTAGCGGGGGGGCGTACCGGGGAGCTGTTTTTT
>NA|TRBJ1-1|NA|TRBV19
CASSTEQGNTEAFF
TGTGCCAGTAGTACCGAACAGGGGAACACTGAAGCTTTCTTT
>NA|TRBJ2-1|NA|TRBV11-3
CASSLGRSSSYNEQFF
TGTGCCAGCAGCTTAGGCAGGTCAAGCTCCTACAATGAGCAGTTCTTC
>NA|TRBJ2-5|NA|TRBV20-1
CSARIVETQYF
TGCAGTGCTAGAATCGTCGAGACCCAGTACTTC
>NA|TRBJ1-5|NA|TRBV2
CASSVGEINQPQHF
TGTGCCAGCAGCGTGGGCGAAATCAATCAGCCCCAGCATTTT
>once|TRBJ2-1|NA|TRBV7-8
CASSLGEAQFF
TGTGCCAGCAGCTTAGGTGAGGCGCAGTTCTTC
>NA|TRBJ1-6|TRBD1|TRBV18
CASSPSYRGNSPLHF
TGTGCCAGCTCACCATCATACAGGGGAAATTCACCCCTCCACTTT
>NA|TRBJ2-5|TRBD2|TRBV11-2
CASSIEAGGETQYF
TGTGCCAGCAGCATAGAGGCGGGGGGGGAGACCCAGTACTTC
>once|TRBJ2-2|NA|TRBV5-1
CASSLGGLHTGELFF
TGCGCCAGCAGCTTGGGGGGACTTCACACCGGGGAGCTGTTTTTT
>NA|TRBJ1-1|NA|TRBV7-3
CASSTSGQAFF
TGTGCCAGCAGCACAAGCGGGCAAGCTTTCTTT
>NA|TRBJ2-5|NA|TRBV18
CASSPQLAETQYF
TGTGCCAGCTCACCCCAACTAGCAGAGACCCAGTACTTC
>NA|TRBJ1-5|TRBD1|TRBV6-6
CASSRGQGANQPQHF
TGTGCCAGCAGTAGAGGACAGGGGGCTAATCAGCCCCAGCATTTT
>NA|TRBJ2-5|NA|TRBV2
CASSGRTDETQYF
TGTGCCAGCAGCGGAAGAACGGACGAGACCCAGTACTTC
>NA|TRBJ1-4|TRBD1|TRBV10-2
CASAGTGELTTNEKLFF
TGCGCCAGTGCCGGGACAGGGGAGTTGACGACTAATGAAAAACTGTTTTTT
>NA|TRBJ1-1|NA|TRBV2
CASSEVMVRGTEAFF
TGTGCCAGCAGTGAAGTCATGGTGCGGGGCACTGAAGCTTTCTTT
>NA|TRBJ2-3|NA|TRBV18
CASSPQSTDTQYF
TGTGCCAGCTCACCCCAGTCCACAGATACGCAGTATTTT
>NA|TRBJ2-7|NA|TRBV10-2
CASSPSYEQYF
TGCGCCAGCAGTCCTAGCTACGAGCAGTACTTC
>few|TRBJ2-3|NA|TRBV6-5
CASSYGGTDTQYF
TGTGCCAGCAGTTACGGGGGCACAGATACGCAGTATTTT
>NA|TRBJ2-1|NA|TRBV5-4
CASSPATAAPLGGNEQFF
TGTGCCAGCAGCCCCGCTACGGCAGCTCCTTTGGGAGGCAATGAGCAGTTCTTC
>few|TRBJ1-4|NA|TRBV7-8
CASSLRTRGEKLFF
TGTGCCAGCAGCTTGAGGACCCGAGGTGAAAAACTGTTTTTT
>NA|TRBJ1-4|NA|TRBV5-4
CASSLQGMEKLFF
TGTGCCAGCAGCTTACAGGGAATGGAAAAACTGTTTTTT
>NA|TRBJ2-3|TRBD1|TRBV7-3
CASSPRTGGTDTQYF
TGTGCCAGCAGCCCCCGGACAGGGGGCACAGATACGCAGTATTTT
>NA|TRBJ2-7|NA|TRBV20-1
CSAVDYEQYF
TGCAGTGCTGTTGACTACGAGCAGTACTTC
>NA|TRBJ2-7|NA|TRBV7-9
CASSQDSTYEQYF
TGTGCCAGCAGCCAGGACTCAACCTACGAGCAGTACTTC
>once|TRBJ1-1|NA|TRBV5-1
CASSLVGGPDTEAFF
TGCGCCAGCAGCTTGGTGGGGGGTCCGGACACTGAAGCTTTCTTT
>NA|TRBJ1-3|NA|TRBV19
CASSMLARLTGNTIYF
TGTGCCAGTAGTATGCTGGCCAGGCTGACGGGAAACACCATATATTTT
>NA|TRBJ2-3|NA|TRBV2
CASSGEGLDTQYF
TGTGCCAGCAGTGGAGAAGGGTTGGATACGCAGTATTTT
>NA|TRBJ2-5|TRBD2|TRBV7-9
CASSLDLGGPETQYF
TGTGCCAGCAGCTTAGACCTGGGAGGGCCCGAGACCCAGTACTTC
>NA|TRBJ1-2|NA|TRBV4-1
CASSQDFQGYYGYTF
TGCGCCAGCAGCCAAGATTTCCAGGGGTACTATGGCTACACCTTC
>few|TRBJ2-1|TRBD2|TRBV5-1
CASSLVASGSNEQFF
TGCGCCAGCAGCTTGGTGGCTAGCGGGAGCAATGAGCAGTTCTTC
>few|TRBJ2-5|NA|TRBV7-8
CASSLGRLGKETQYF
TGTGCCAGCAGCTTAGGGAGGTTGGGGAAAGAGACCCAGTACTTC
>few|TRBJ1-5|NA|TRBV30
CAWGIQGQPQHF
TGTGCCTGGGGAATCCAGGGCCAGCCCCAGCATTTT
>few|TRBJ1-1|TRBD1|TRBV5-1
CASSRGQGGGTEAFF
TGCGCCAGCAGCCGAGGACAGGGAGGAGGCACTGAAGCTTTCTTT